This T cell receptor (beta chain) is from a study of radiotherapy plus CTLA-4 blockade in lung cancer. The overall study: Disease control was achieved by less than 40% of patients, and objective responses by about 17%.

Study results and caveats: Early blood T cell clone changes and increased post-radiation serum interferon-beta were reportedly the strongest response predictors. Researchers report tumor-derived TCR clones expanding in blood after radiotherapy plus ipilimumab.

TCRdb's copy holds only in-frame clones and misses some; the assay was immunoSEQ multiplex PCR. This sample has some 48,000 clones, with 80% to 90% found just once. As regards this clone: No antigen is known for it.

Chemo-refractory metastatic non-small-cell lung cancer patients were treated with focal radiation plus CTLA-4 blockade with ipilimumab. The CDR3 loop spans 13 amino acids. V was cut by 1 base and J by 2 bases, with 4 bases left in between. Germline V gene data show CDR1 as SSHAT and CDR2 as FNYEAQ (reference sequence). The receptor's source is a human donor with non-small cell lung cancer that progressed on radiotherapy plus ipilimumab. Some clones in this sample may be carry-over from other donors' samples. This specimen consisted of peripheral blood, obtained from a patient treated with radiotherapy plus ipilimumab. The J gene is TRBJ2-3, the V gene TRBV7-7; D unclear. As DNA, the CDR3 is TGTGCCAGCAGCTTAGGGCCCACAGATACGCAGTATTTT. Protein product: CASSLGPTDTQYF.